This TCR beta chain is drawn from a study of CD4+ T cells in melanoma. Study-wide results and caveats: In melanoma, neoantigen-specific CD4+ T cells reportedly differed in differentiation state.

Comments on this clone: Its target is unknown.

Repertoires were generated with immunoSEQ multiplex PCR, while TCRdb's copy carries only in-frame clones and drops some. The sample records 40,000 to 50,000 clones, roughly 89% being singletons. This CDR3 is 11 amino acids long. Germline values: CDR1 DFQATT, CDR2 SNEGSKA (reference sequence). V lost 5 bases to trimming and J lost 4 bases, with 6 bases between them. This TCR was sampled from a human donor with melanoma. The sample comprised peripheral blood. The gene calls are TRBV20-1 and TRBJ2-1; D is unclear. Written as DNA, the CDR3 is TGCAGTGCTTACTTTTACAATGAGCAGTTCTTC. Residues: CSAYFYNEQFF.